This is a list of T cell receptor beta chains from one sample in a study of CD4+ T cells in melanoma. Only in-frame clones appear in the TCRdb table, and some are missing; sequencing was by immunoSEQ multiplex PCR. The sample has tens of thousands of clones; nearly 70% are singletons. Source material: tumor tissue. These receptors were obtained from a human donor with melanoma. The CDR3 runs from the conserved cysteine through the conserved F or W. A D gene is named only where the DNA matches it firmly. Only part of the rows carry a size: once, few, many, or a class if the clone is expanded.

few	.	TRBV14	TRBJ2-1	CASSQGPGIALEQFF	TGTGCCAGCAGCCAAGGTCCCGGGATCGCCTTGGAGCAGTTCTTC
few	TRBD1	TRBV7-9	TRBJ2-3	CASSARQGAYDTQYF	TGTGCCAGCAGCGCCCGACAGGGGGCATATGATACGCAGTATTTT
.	.	TRBV9	TRBJ2-2	CASSVGGGLNTGELFF	TGTGCCAGCAGCGTAGGAGGGGGGCTTAACACCGGGGAGCTGTTTTTT
medium-sized	.	TRBV19	TRBJ1-2	CASSRGNLNYGYTF	TGTGCCAGTAGTAGGGGAAACCTTAACTATGGCTACACCTTC
.	TRBD1	TRBV4-3	TRBJ1-4	CASSHHTGTGSEKLFF	TGCGCCAGCAGCCATCATACCGGGACAGGGTCCGAAAAACTGTTTTTT
once	.	TRBV19	TRBJ2-3	CASSGQYTDTQYF	TGTGCCAGTTCTGGACAGTACACAGATACGCAGTATTTT
.	.	TRBV5-5	TRBJ2-2	CASRAPPNTGELFF	TGTGCCAGCAGAGCACCCCCGAACACCGGGGAGCTGTTTTTT
.	TRBD2	TRBV5-8	TRBJ2-1	CASSLAGGLGFGEQFF	TGTGCCAGCAGTTTAGCGGGGGGACTGGGCTTTGGTGAGCAGTTCTTC
.	.	TRBV5-1	TRBJ2-1	CASSLAGNNEQFF	TGCGCCAGCAGCTTGGCCGGGAACAATGAGCAGTTCTTC
many	.	TRBV28	TRBJ1-5	CASSQRGEGEHSNQPQHF	TGTGCCAGCAGTCAAAGGGGGGAAGGGGAACATAGCAATCAGCCCCAGCATTTT
.	.	TRBV5-1	TRBJ2-2	CASSFTGPTGELFF	TGCGCCAGCAGCTTCACAGGTCCAACCGGGGAGCTGTTTTTT
.	TRBD2	TRBV7-2	TRBJ2-2	CASKGERGGTGELFF	TGTGCCAGCAAAGGAGAGCGGGGGGGGACCGGGGAGCTGTTTTTT
.	TRBD1	TRBV6-5	TRBJ1-1	CASSYSKGAYTEAFF	TGTGCCAGCAGTTACTCGAAGGGGGCCTACACTGAAGCTTTCTTT
.	TRBD1	TRBV5-6	TRBJ1-2	CASSGTGAGYGYTF	TGTGCCAGCAGCGGGACAGGGGCCGGGTATGGCTACACCTTC
once	TRBD1	TRBV6-5	TRBJ2-3	CASSSPTGVMADTQYF	TGTGCCAGCAGTTCCCCGACAGGGGTGATGGCAGATACGCAGTATTTT
.	.	TRBV27	TRBJ2-1	CASSWSGQTYNEQFF	TGTGCCAGCAGTTGGTCAGGACAGACCTACAATGAGCAGTTCTTC
.	TRBD1	TRBV7-2	TRBJ2-2	CASMNRGPAGELFF	TGTGCCAGCATGAACAGGGGGCCGGCCGGGGAGCTGTTTTTT
many	.	TRBV7-6	TRBJ1-4	CASSLGGRGMEKLFF	TGTGCCAGCAGCTTAGGCGGGAGGGGAATGGAAAAACTGTTTTTT
.	.	TRBV5-1	TRBJ2-7	CASSPFYEGADRPSYEQYF	TGCGCCAGCAGCCCGTTTTATGAGGGAGCCGACAGACCCTCCTACGAGCAGTACTTC
.	.	TRBV6-5	TRBJ2-1	CASSLKGPTYNEQFF	TGTGCCAGCAGTTTAAAGGGGCCGACCTACAATGAGCAGTTCTTC
many	.	TRBV7-8	TRBJ1-3	CASSLVGSSGNTIYF	TGTGCCAGCAGCTTAGTCGGCAGCTCTGGAAACACCATATATTTT
few	.	TRBV6-5	TRBJ2-1	CASSYTPGSSYNEQFF	TGTGCCAGCAGTTACACCCCGGGGAGCTCCTACAATGAGCAGTTCTTC
many	.	TRBV5-4	TRBJ1-2	CASSVDTFGDLYGYTF	TGTGCCAGCAGCGTGGATACGTTTGGGGACCTCTATGGCTACACCTTC
once	.	TRBV7-8	TRBJ1-2	CASSPGHYYGYTF	TGTGCCAGCAGCCCGGGGCACTACTATGGCTACACCTTC
few	.	TRBV27	TRBJ1-6	CASSLEGLRNSPLHF	TGTGCCAGCAGTTTGGAGGGGTTGAGGAATTCACCCCTCCACTTT
.	.	TRBV6-5	TRBJ2-1	CASSYSNENEQFF	TGTGCCAGCAGTTACTCGAACGAGAATGAGCAGTTCTTC
.	TRBD2	TRBV7-2	TRBJ2-7	CASSLAPSGGAYEQYF	TGTGCCAGCAGCTTAGCGCCTAGCGGGGGGGCCTACGAGCAGTACTTC
.	TRBD2	TRBV5-1	TRBJ2-3	CASSPTSGGKGTDTQYF	TGCGCCAGCAGCCCGACTAGCGGGGGAAAGGGCACAGATACGCAGTATTTT
.	.	TRBV6-5	TRBJ1-2	CASTKSGAGLGGYTF	TGTGCCAGCACAAAGTCCGGGGCGGGACTCGGGGGCTACACCTTC
once	.	TRBV5-1	TRBJ2-3	CASSLVGAGTDTQYF	TGCGCCAGCAGCTTGGTGGGGGCTGGAACAGATACGCAGTATTTT
.	.	TRBV4-1	TRBJ2-1	CASSQDSRGNEQFF	TGCGCCAGCAGCCAAGATAGCAGGGGCAATGAGCAGTTCTTC
.	TRBD1	TRBV7-9	TRBJ2-7	CASSRGTGSTYEQYF	TGTGCCAGCAGCCGTGGGACAGGCTCTACCTACGAGCAGTACTTC
.	.	TRBV2	TRBJ2-7	CASRRDKAFEQYF	TGTGCCAGCAGGCGGGACAAAGCGTTCGAGCAGTACTTC
.	.	TRBV18	TRBJ1-1	CASSPDGNTEAFF	TGTGCCAGCTCACCAGATGGAAACACTGAAGCTTTCTTT
.	.	TRBV5-4	TRBJ1-5	CASSLPGGNQPQHF	TGTGCCAGCAGCTTACCGGGGGGCAATCAGCCCCAGCATTTT
.	.	TRBV7-3	TRBJ2-1	CASSEDSYNEQFF	TGTGCCAGCAGCGAAGACAGTTACAATGAGCAGTTCTTC
.	.	TRBV7-2	TRBJ1-5	CASSALQQPQHF	TGTGCCAGCAGCGCCCTCCAACAGCCCCAGCATTTT
once	TRBD1	TRBV6-6	TRBJ1-2	CASSRQGDNYGYTF	TGTGCCAGCAGTCGACAGGGGGATAACTATGGCTACACCTTC
.	.	TRBV7-2	TRBJ1-2	CASSLGGRAYGYTF	TGTGCCAGCAGCTTAGGAGGCAGGGCCTATGGCTACACCTTC
.	.	TRBV11-2	TRBJ2-7	CASTAGTGSYEQYF	TGTGCCAGCACAGCGGGGACAGGATCCTACGAGCAGTACTTC
.	TRBD1	TRBV7-9	TRBJ2-7	CASSLGESADRLRYEQYF	TGTGCCAGCAGCTTAGGCGAATCCGCGGACAGGCTTAGATACGAGCAGTACTTC
once	.	TRBV5-8	TRBJ1-1	CASGPEALEAFF	TGTGCCAGCGGACCGGAGGCACTTGAAGCTTTCTTT